This passage covers 9 T cell receptor beta chains from one sample sequenced in a study of blood T cell repertoires in COVID-19. Data came from immunoSEQ multiplex PCR; TCRdb stores just in-frame clones and leaves some out. The sample contains under 85,000 clones, roughly 85% of which appear only once. Sequenced material: peripheral blood. Receptor source: a man older than 75 with acute or convalescent COVID-19.

The genes are TRBV6-1 and TRBJ2-7, with no clear D. CDR1 and CDR2 from the germline V gene are MNHNS and SASEGT. This CDR3 is 15 amino acids long. Trimming removed 2 bases from V and 2 bases from J, with 13 bases in between. The chain's CDR3 is CASSENWASAYEQYF. The CDR3 DNA is TGTGCCAGCAGTGAAAACTGGGCTTCAGCCTACGAGCAGTACTTC.

The V call is TRBV5-1, the J call TRBJ2-2; D is unclear. CDR3 length equals 15 residues. The germline V and J ends were trimmed by 4 bases and 3 bases, with 13 bases remaining between them. The germline V gene has CDR1 SGHRS and CDR2 YFSETQ. CDR3 DNA: TGCGCCAGCAGCCCCTTAGAGAGTTACACCGGGGAGCTGTTTTTT. The encoded protein is CASSPLESYTGELFF.

The rearrangement uses TRBV18 and TRBJ2-3; D gene ambiguous. CDR3 length: 15 residues. CDR1 is KGHSH, CDR2 LQKENI, per germline. Trimming cost V 2 bases and J 2 bases, with 11 bases left between them. CDR3 amino acids: CASSPTAGLTDTQYF. The CDR3 nucleotides are TGTGCCAGCTCACCAACGGCAGGTCTCACAGATACGCAGTATTTT.

The rearrangement uses TRBV7-9 and TRBJ1-2, with TRBD1 identical over 8 bases. CDR1 SEHNR and CDR2 FQNEAQ come from the germline V gene (reference sequence). The CDR3 length is 15 residues. The V gene end was trimmed by 5 bases and the J gene end by 4 bases; junction bases not matched to a gene: 9. CDR3 DNA sequence: TGTGCCAGCAGCGAGCTAGGACAGGGAGGCTATGGCTACACCTTC. Protein: CASSELGQGGYGYTF.

The chain employs TRBV3-1 (or the pseudogene TRBV3-2) and TRBJ2-7, with 8 bases aligning to TRBD2. Germline V gene lookup returns CDR1 LGHDT and CDR2 YNNKEL (reference sequence). V lost 0 bases to trimming and J lost 3 bases; unmatched junction nucleotides: 7. The CDR3 is made up of 16 amino acids. The CDR3, as DNA: TGTGCCAGCAGCCAAGAGTGGCCGGGGGGGAACTACGAGCAGTACTTC. Translation gives CASSQEWPGGNYEQYF.

The chain combines TRBV7-2 with TRBJ1-3, with a possible D match to TRBD1 (5 bases). The CDR3 consists of 15 residues. Trimming pared 0 bases from V and 4 bases from J, leaving 10 bases between. Germline V gene sequence: CDR1 SGHTA, CDR2 FQGNSA. The CDR3 DNA sequence: TGTGCCAGCAGCTTAGCGTCGGGGGTCGGAAACACCATATATTTT. This gives the protein CASSLASGVGNTIYF. Using reference TRBV7-2 and TRBJ1-3 for the parts outside the CDR3, the full variable domain is GAGVSQSPSNKVTEKGKDVELRCDPISGHTALYWYRQSLGQGLEFLIYFQGNSAPDKSGLPSDRFSAERTGGSVSTLTIQRTQQEDSAVYLCASSLASGVGNTIYFGEGSWLTVV.

This clone was found once. The chain recombines TRBV5-1 with TRBJ2-7, with 8 bases matching TRBD1. V shed 6 bases, J shed 5 bases, and the junction held 10 bases outside the gene matches. Germline CDR1 is SGHRS and CDR2 is YFSETQ. This CDR3 is 14 amino acids long. The CDR3 protein is CASTQGAQGDEQYF. In DNA, the CDR3 is TGCGCCAGCACCCAGGGGGCCCAAGGGGACGAGCAGTACTTC.

This clone was detected once. J is TRBJ1-4 and V is TRBV24-1, with D possibly matching TRBD1 (6 bases). The CDR3 consists of 16 residues. V shed 2 bases and J shed 7 bases, with 16 bases lying between them. CDR1 and CDR2 from the germline V gene are KGHDR and SFDVKD. Written as DNA, the CDR3 is TGTGCCACCAGTGATTCCGTCCGGGGGGCGGGTGAAAAACTGTTTTTT. Translation gives CATSDSVRGAGEKLFF.

The chain is built from TRBV5-1 and TRBJ2-7; 10 nucleotides align to TRBD2. The V gene end was trimmed by 3 bases and the J gene end by 2 bases; junction bases not matched to a gene: 14. The germline V gene encodes CDR1 SGHRS and CDR2 YFSETQ. The CDR3 length is 18 residues. This chain's CDR3 is CASSSSFTSGVEPYEQYF. The CDR3 DNA reads TGCGCCAGCAGCTCATCCTTTACTAGCGGGGTTGAACCCTACGAGCAGTACTTC.